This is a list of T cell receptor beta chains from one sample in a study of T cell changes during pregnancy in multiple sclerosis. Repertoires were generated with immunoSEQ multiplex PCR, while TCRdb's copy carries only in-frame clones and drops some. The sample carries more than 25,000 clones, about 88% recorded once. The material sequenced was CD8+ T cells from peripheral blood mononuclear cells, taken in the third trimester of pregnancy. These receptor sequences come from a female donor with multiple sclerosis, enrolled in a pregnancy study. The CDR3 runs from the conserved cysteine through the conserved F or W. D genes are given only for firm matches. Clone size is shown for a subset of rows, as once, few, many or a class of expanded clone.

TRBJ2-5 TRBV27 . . TGTGCCAGCAGCTATCAAGAGACCCAGTACTTC CASSYQETQYF
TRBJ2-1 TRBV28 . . TGTGCCAGCAGAGACCGGGGCGGGGCCAAATACAATGAGCAGTTCTTC CASRDRGGAKYNEQFF
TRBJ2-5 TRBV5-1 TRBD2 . TGCGCCAGCAGCTTGGAGGGACTAGCGGGGACCGGCTTTCAAGAGACCCAGTACTTC CASSLEGLAGTGFQETQYF
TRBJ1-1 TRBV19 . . TGTGCCAGTAGCCTGGGGCGATACACTGAAGCTTTCTTT CASSLGRYTEAFF
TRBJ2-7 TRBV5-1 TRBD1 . TGCGCCAGCAGCTTGGGGTCGGGGGGACAGGGCTACGAGCAGTACTTC CASSLGSGGQGYEQYF
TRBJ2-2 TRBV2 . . TGTGCCAGCGAGGCGAACACCGGGGAGCTGTTTTTT CASEANTGELFF
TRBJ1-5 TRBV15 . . TGTGCCACCAGCAGAGATCGGGGGGGCGGGCAGCCCCAGCATTTT CATSRDRGGGQPQHF
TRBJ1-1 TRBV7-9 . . TGTGCCAGCAGCTTAGCGACACGCCTATTCATGAACACTGAAGCTTTCTTT CASSLATRLFMNTEAFF
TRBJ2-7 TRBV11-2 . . TGTGCCAGCAGCTTAGCTCCCAGGGGCAGGGAGCAGTACTTC CASSLAPRGREQYF
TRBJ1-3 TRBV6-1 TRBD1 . TGTGCCAGCAGTGACAGGGGGGCCCTCTCTGGAAACACCATATATTTT CASSDRGALSGNTIYF
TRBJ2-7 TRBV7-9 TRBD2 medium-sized TGTGCCAGCAGCCGACGACTAGCGGGATACAACGAGCAGTACTTC CASSRRLAGYNEQYF
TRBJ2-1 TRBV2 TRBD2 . TGTGCCAGCAGTGACGGACTAGCAGTGAGCAATGAGCAGTTCTTC CASSDGLAVSNEQFF
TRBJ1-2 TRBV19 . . TGTGCCAGTAGCCCCTCGACAGCCTTACTTAATGGCTACACCTTC CASSPSTALLNGYTF
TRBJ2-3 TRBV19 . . TGTGCCAGTAGTCCGACTAGTTGGGATACGCAGTATTTT CASSPTSWDTQYF
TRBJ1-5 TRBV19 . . TGTGCCAGTAATATCGGTCGCAACCCGGGTTTGCAGCCCCAGCATTTT CASNIGRNPGLQPQHF
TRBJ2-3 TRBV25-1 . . TGTGCCAGCAGCGCGGGTACGCAGTATTTT CASSAGTQYF
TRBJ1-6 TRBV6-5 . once TGTGCCAGCGTAGACGGGAGCTCCTATAATTCACCCCTCCACTTT CASVDGSSYNSPLHF
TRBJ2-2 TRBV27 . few TGTGCCAGCAGTTCCGGCGGGGAGCTGTTTTTT CASSSGGELFF
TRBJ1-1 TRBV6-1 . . TGTGCCAGCAGTGAAGACGCGGTGAACACTGAAGCTTTCTTT CASSEDAVNTEAFF
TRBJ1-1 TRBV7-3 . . TGTGCCAGCAGCTTAACAGGGGTGAACACTGAAGCTTTCTTT CASSLTGVNTEAFF
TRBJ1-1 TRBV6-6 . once TGTGCCAGCAGTTCCCTAAACCCTGAAGCTTTCTTT CASSSLNPEAFF
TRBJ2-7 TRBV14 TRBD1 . TGTGCCAGCAGCCAAGGGACAGGCCCCTACGAGCAGTACTTC CASSQGTGPYEQYF
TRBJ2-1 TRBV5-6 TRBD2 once TGTGCCAGCAGCTTGCCGGGTAGCGGGAGTATCCATGAGCAGTTCTTC CASSLPGSGSIHEQFF
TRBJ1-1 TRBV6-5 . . TGTGCCAGCAGTTACGGGGGAGGAAACACTGAAGCTTTCTTT CASSYGGGNTEAFF
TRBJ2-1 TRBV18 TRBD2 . TGTGCCAGCTCACCAGGACGGACTGGGACTAGGGTTGAGCAGTTCTTC CASSPGRTGTRVEQFF
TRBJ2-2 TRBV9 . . TGTGCCAGCAGCCTCCCAGGGCAGGGAAGCACCGGGGAGCTGTTTTTT CASSLPGQGSTGELFF
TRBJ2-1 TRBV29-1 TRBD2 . TGCAGCGTTGAAACGCCTAGCGGTTACAATGAGCAGTTCTTC CSVETPSGYNEQFF
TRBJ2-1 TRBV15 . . TGTGCCACCAGCAGTAGGGGTTCAGGGCACAATGAGCAGTTCTTC CATSSRGSGHNEQFF
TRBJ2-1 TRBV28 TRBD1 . TGTGCCAGCAGGTTACAGGGGTCGCATGAGCAGTTCTTC CASRLQGSHEQFF
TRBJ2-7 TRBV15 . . TGTGCCACCAGCAGCGACTACTACGAGCAGTACTTC CATSSDYYEQYF
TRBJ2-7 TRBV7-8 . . TGTGCCAGCAGCTTAGGTGGGGCTCAGTACGAGCAGTACTTC CASSLGGAQYEQYF
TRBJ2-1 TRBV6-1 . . TGTGCCAGCAGTGGGACTAACTACAATGAGCAGTTCTTC CASSGTNYNEQFF
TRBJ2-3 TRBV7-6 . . TGTGCCAGCAGCTTAGGAGGAAATAAAGCAGATACGCAGTATTTT CASSLGGNKADTQYF
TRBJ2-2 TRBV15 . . TGTGCCACCAGCAGAGATAGTCATTCGAACACCGGGGAGCTGTTTTTT CATSRDSHSNTGELFF
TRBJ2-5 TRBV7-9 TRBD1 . TGTGCCAGCAGCTTAGCGGCACCGTGGACAGGTCAAGAGACCCAGTACTTC CASSLAAPWTGQETQYF
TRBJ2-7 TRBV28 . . TGTGCCAGCAGTAGGGCGGGGGCTAGCGCTTCCTTC CASSRAGASASF
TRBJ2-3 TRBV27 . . TGTGCCAGCAGTTTGCAGGGATTCACAGATACGCAGTATTTT CASSLQGFTDTQYF
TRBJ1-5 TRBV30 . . TGTGCCTGGAGTGTAGACGGGGGGCTGTTTCAGCCCCAGCATTTT CAWSVDGGLFQPQHF
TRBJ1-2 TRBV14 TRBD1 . TGTGCCAGCAGCCAAGGGGGACAGGGGGTCACCTTC CASSQGGQGVTF
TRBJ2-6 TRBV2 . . TGTGCCAGCAGTGAAAGGGACACCCACCGCTCTGGGGCCAACGTCCTGACTTTC CASSERDTHRSGANVLTF
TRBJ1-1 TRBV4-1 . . TGCGCCAGCAGCCAAGGTACCAGGGTAGGCACTGAAGCTTTCTTT CASSQGTRVGTEAFF
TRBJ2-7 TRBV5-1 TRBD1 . TGCGCCAGCAGCTTAGCCGGGACAGGGGTTTACGAGCAGTACTTC CASSLAGTGVYEQYF
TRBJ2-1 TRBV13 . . TGTGCCAGCAGCTTAAGGCCGTCGGGGAATGAGCAGTTCTTC CASSLRPSGNEQFF
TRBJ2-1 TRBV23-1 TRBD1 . TGCGCCAGCAGTCAACCTGACAGGGGGGATGACAATGAGCAGTTCTTC CASSQPDRGDDNEQFF
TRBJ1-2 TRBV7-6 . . TGTGCCAGCAGCTTAGGCAGGGACTATGGCTACACCTTC CASSLGRDYGYTF
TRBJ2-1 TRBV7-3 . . TGTGCCAGCCGCAAGAGGGGACTCTCTATCGATGAGCAGTTCTTC CASRKRGLSIDEQFF
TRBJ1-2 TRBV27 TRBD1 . TGTGCCAGCAGCAGACAGACGGACAGGGATGGCTACACCTTC CASSRQTDRDGYTF
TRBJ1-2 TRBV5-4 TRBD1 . TGTGCCAGCAGCACACGGACAGGGTACTATGGCTACACCTTC CASSTRTGYYGYTF
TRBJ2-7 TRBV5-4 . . TGTGCCAGCAGCCGCCGGGACTCCTTTTCCGAGCAGTACTTC CASSRRDSFSEQYF
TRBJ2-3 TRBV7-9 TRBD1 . TGTGCCAGCAGCCAAACAGGGGACACAGATACGCAGTATTTT CASSQTGDTDTQYF
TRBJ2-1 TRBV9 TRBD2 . TGTGCCAGCAGCGCCGGGACTAGAGGAAAGAGCTACAATGAGCAGTTCTTC CASSAGTRGKSYNEQFF
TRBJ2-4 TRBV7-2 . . TGTGCCAGCAGCCGAAATGCCCCGGAAAACATTCAGTACTTC CASSRNAPENIQYF
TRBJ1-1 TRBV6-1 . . TGTGCCAGCAAAGGGGTCCGGAACACTGAAGCTTTCTTT CASKGVRNTEAFF
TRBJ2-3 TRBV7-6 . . TGTGCCAGCAGCTTAAGGACAGAGCTTCCGGATACGCAGTATTTT CASSLRTELPDTQYF
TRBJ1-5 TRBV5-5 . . TGTGCCAGCAGCTTGGATTCAAGGGGATACAATCAGCCCCAGCATTTT CASSLDSRGYNQPQHF
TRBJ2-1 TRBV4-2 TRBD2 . TGTGCCAGCAGCCCCTCGGGACTAACCGAATACAATGAGCAGTTCTTC CASSPSGLTEYNEQFF
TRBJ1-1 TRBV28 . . TGTGCCAGCAGTTACGAGGGGAACACTGAAGCTTTCTTT CASSYEGNTEAFF
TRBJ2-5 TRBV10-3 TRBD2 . TGTGCCATCAGTGGGGGTCCCCTAGCGGGGGGGCCACAAGAGACCCAGTACTTC CAISGGPLAGGPQETQYF
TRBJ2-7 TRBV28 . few TGTGCCAGCAGTTTATCGACAGTTACCTACGAGCAGTACTTC CASSLSTVTYEQYF